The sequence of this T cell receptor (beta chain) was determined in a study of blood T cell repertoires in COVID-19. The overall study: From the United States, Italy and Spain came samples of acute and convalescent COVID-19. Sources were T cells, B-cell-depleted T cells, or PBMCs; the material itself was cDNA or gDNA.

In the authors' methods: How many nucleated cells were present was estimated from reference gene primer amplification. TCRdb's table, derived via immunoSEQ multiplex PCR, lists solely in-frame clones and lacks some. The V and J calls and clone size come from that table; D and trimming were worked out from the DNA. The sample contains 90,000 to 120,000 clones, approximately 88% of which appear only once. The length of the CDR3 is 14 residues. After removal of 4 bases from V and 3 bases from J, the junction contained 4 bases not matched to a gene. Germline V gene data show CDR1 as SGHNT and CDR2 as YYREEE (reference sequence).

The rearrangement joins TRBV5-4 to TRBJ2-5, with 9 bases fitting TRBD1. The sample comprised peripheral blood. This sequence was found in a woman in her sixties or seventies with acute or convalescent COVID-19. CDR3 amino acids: CASSGGQGKETQYF. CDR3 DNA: TGTGCCAGCAGCGGGGGACAGGGAAAAGAGACCCAGTACTTC.